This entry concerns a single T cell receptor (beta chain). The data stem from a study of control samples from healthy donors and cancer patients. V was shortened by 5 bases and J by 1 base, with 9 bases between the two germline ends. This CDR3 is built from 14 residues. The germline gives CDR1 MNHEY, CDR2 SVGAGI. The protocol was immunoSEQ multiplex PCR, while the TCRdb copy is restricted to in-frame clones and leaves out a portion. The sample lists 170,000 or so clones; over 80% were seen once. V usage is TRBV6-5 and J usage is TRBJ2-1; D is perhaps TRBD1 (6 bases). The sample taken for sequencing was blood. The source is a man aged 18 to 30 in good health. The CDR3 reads CASSTTGSYNEQFF. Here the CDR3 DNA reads TGTGCCAGCAGTACTACAGGGTCCTACAATGAGCAGTTCTTC.